A single sample gave rise to the 18 T cell receptor beta chains below, sequenced in a study of chemoradiotherapy in HPV16-positive cancers (dated by TCRdb to about 2022). Library preparation employed the immunoSEQ multiplex PCR assay. The immuneACCESS repertoire file appears here via TCRdb, limited to in-frame rearrangements. These files lack a portion of the clones; in checked studies, under half of the deficit traces to unresolved V genes, and the cause of the others is not known. This sample comprises fewer than 20,000 clones, nearly 80% of them detected only once. The top ten clonotypes cover approximately 11% of the sample. This specimen was taken from a patient who underwent chemoradiotherapy. These receptors came from a human donor with HPV-associated anogenital cancer.

The chain carries TRBV6-1 and TRBJ1-2; 7 bases align to TRBD1. V was clipped by 0 bases and J by 5 bases; unmatched bases: 12. This CDR3 is built from 17 residues. In germline, CDR1 is MNHNS, CDR2 SASEGT. CDR3 nucleotide sequence: TGTGCCAGCAGTGAAGCTGGACAGGCCGTGGGGTTTTATGGCTACACCTTC. Translated, it gives CASSEAGQAVGFYGYTF.

This chain's CDR3 is CASSSRTGYNEQFF. CDR3 bases: TGTGCCAGCAGTTCCCGGACAGGCTACAATGAGCAGTTCTTC. The chain employs TRBV27 and TRBJ2-1; 7 nucleotides line up with TRBD1. The V and J ends lost 4 bases and 3 bases, in that order; junction bases with no gene match: 3. Germline V gene sequence: CDR1 MNHEY, CDR2 SMNVEV (reference sequence). CDR3 length: 14 amino acids.

The J gene is TRBJ2-1, the V gene TRBV27; D call uncertain. The CDR3 runs to 13 residues. The V and J ends lost 1 base and 3 bases respectively, with 4 bases between them. Germline V gene sequence: CDR1 MNHEY, CDR2 SMNVEV (reference sequence). CDR3 DNA: TGTGCCAGCAGTTTATACGACTACAATGAGCAGTTCTTC. Translated: CASSLYDYNEQFF.

The V and J genes are TRBV19 and TRBJ1-1, with TRBD1 matching 8 bases. This CDR3 has 15 amino acids. Germline V CDR1 and CDR2: LNHDA, SQIVND (reference sequence). The V and J ends lost 1 base and 5 bases, in that order; junction bases with no gene match: 6. CDR3 in amino acids: CASSIGQGRRTEAFF. In nucleotides, the CDR3 is TGTGCCAGTAGTATAGGACAGGGGCGACGAACTGAAGCTTTCTTT.

This chain joins TRBV10-3 and TRBJ1-1; D possibly corresponds to TRBD1 (6 bases). From germline, CDR1 is ENHRY and CDR2 SYGVKD. The ends were cut back, 2 bases at V and 3 bases at J, with 10 bases in the middle. This CDR3 has 14 amino acids. CDR3 coding DNA: TGTGCCATCAGTGAGAAGGGGGGTTACACTGAAGCTTTCTTT. Translating gives CAISEKGGYTEAFF.

The chain is built from TRBV5-4 and TRBJ1-2, with 8 nucleotides matching TRBD1. The CDR3 spans 15 residues. CDR1 is SGHNT, CDR2 YYREEE, per germline (reference sequence). J gave up 2 bases and V 2 bases, and 5 bases lay outside the gene matches. In DNA, the CDR3 is TGTGCCAGCAGCTTCCCGCAGGGGGCAAACTATGGCTACACCTTC. Its translation is CASSFPQGANYGYTF.

The genes are TRBV7-3 and TRBJ1-2; 7 bases are a match to TRBD1. CDR1 is SGHTA, CDR2 FQGTGA, per germline. V lost 4 bases to trimming and J lost 2 bases; unmatched junction nucleotides: 1. CDR3 length: 13 residues. CDR3 sequence (DNA): TGTGCCAGCAGCTCGGGACAGAACTATGGCTACACCTTC. Translating it yields CASSSGQNYGYTF.

The rearrangement links TRBV27 to TRBJ2-1; D is undetermined. CDR3 size: 15 residues. Germline lookup yields CDR1 MNHEY and CDR2 SMNVEV (reference sequence). Between the trimmed V and J ends, which lost 4 bases and 0 bases, there was a span of 10 bases. CDR3 coding DNA: TGTGCCAGCAGTTCAGGAGTTAACTCCTACAATGAGCAGTTCTTC. Its protein product is CASSSGVNSYNEQFF.

The rearrangement uses TRBV7-9 and TRBJ1-1; D remains ambiguous. Germline CDR1 SEHNR, CDR2 FQNEAQ (reference sequence). V lost 4 bases and J lost 4, with 7 bases in between. The CDR3 has 12 amino acids. CDR3 bases: TGTGCCAGCAGCTCCACGGGCACTGAAGCTTTCTTT. This codes for CASSSTGTEAFF.

The chain joins TRBV21-1 to TRBJ1-2; the table gives TRBD1 as D, unverified against the DNA. TRBV21-1 is flagged as a pseudogene. The CDR3 is 14 amino acids. The CDR3 DNA reads TGTGCCAGCAGCAAAGACGGGACAAATGACGGCTACACCTTC. This codes for CASSKDGTNDGYTF.

The chain couples TRBV25-1 to TRBJ2-1; 7 bases match TRBD1. The V gene's germline CDR1 is MGHDK and CDR2 SYGVNS. The CDR3 is 14 amino acids. Trimming at V came to 3 bases and at J to 9 bases, leaving 8 bases not matched to a gene. The CDR3: CASSEMGQNREQFF. The CDR3 nucleotides are TGTGCCAGCAGTGAGATGGGACAGAACCGTGAGCAGTTCTTC.

V gene TRBV28 combines with J gene TRBJ1-1; possible D gene TRBD1, 5 bases. The CDR3 loop spans 13 amino acids. The V and J ends lost 7 bases and 8 bases respectively, with 17 bases between them. The germline CDR1 and CDR2 sequences are MDHEN and SYDVKM. CDR3 sequence (DNA): TGTGCCAGCACATCTCGGGGACTCCTAGAAGCTTTCTTT. This codes for CASTSRGLLEAFF.

The chain carries TRBV19 and TRBJ2-1, with 8 bases matching TRBD2. The germline V gene encodes CDR1 LNHDA and CDR2 SQIVND (reference sequence). The trim removed 5 bases at V and 2 bases at J, leaving 5 bases unmatched. The CDR3 sequence is 15 residues long. The CDR3 reads CASSSLAGTYNEQFF. The DNA for the CDR3 is TGTGCCAGTAGTTCTTTAGCGGGAACCTACAATGAGCAGTTCTTC.

The CDR3 region is CARGPKDTYNEQFF. The CDR3 bases are TGTGCCAGAGGGCCCAAAGACACCTACAATGAGCAGTTCTTC. The chain links TRBV19 to TRBJ2-1; no definite D call. This CDR3 is built from 14 residues. Germline CDR1 and CDR2: LNHDA and SQIVND (reference sequence). V lost 9 bases and J 2 bases, leaving 14 bases between the germline ends.

The V call is TRBV7-9, the J call TRBJ2-1; D is perhaps TRBD2 (6 bases). This CDR3 region has 15 residues. Trimming shortened V by 1 base and J by 5 bases, and 12 bases separated the two germline ends. Germline V CDR1 and CDR2: SEHNR, FQNEAQ (reference sequence). The CDR3 DNA reads as TGTGCCAGCAGCTTAGGGGCGGGGTGGGACAATGAGCAGTTCTTC. It yields the protein CASSLGAGWDNEQFF.

V is TRBV19 and J is TRBJ2-2, with D perhaps matching TRBD2 (6 bases). Germline V CDR1 and CDR2: LNHDA, SQIVND (reference sequence). CDR3 length equals 15 residues. The germline V and J ends were trimmed by 6 bases and 4 bases, with 15 bases remaining between them. The CDR3 loop reads CASSYGGIPTGELFF. The CDR3 bases are TGTGCCAGTAGCTACGGGGGAATCCCCACCGGGGAGCTGTTTTTT.

By share, this clone counts as large. The J gene is TRBJ2-7, the V gene TRBV7-9; no reliable D call. In germline, CDR1 is SEHNR, CDR2 FQNEAQ (reference sequence). This CDR3 has 16 residues. The V and J ends lost 1 base and 4 bases respectively, with 17 bases between them. The CDR3 sequence is CASSLEYQAAPYEQYF. The DNA for the CDR3 is TGTGCCAGCAGCTTAGAGTACCAGGCAGCACCTTACGAGCAGTACTTC.

The J gene is TRBJ1-1, the V gene TRBV5-1; 8 nucleotides match TRBD1. Germline CDR1 SGHRS, CDR2 YFSETQ. This CDR3 is built from 14 residues. V was clipped by 7 bases and J by 1 base; unmatched bases: 6. The CDR3 nucleotides read TGCGCCAGCCGGACCGGGACAGGGAACACTGAAGCTTTCTTT. This translates into CASRTGTGNTEAFF.